This T cell receptor beta chain was obtained from a study of neoadjuvant anti-PD-1 for oral cavity cancer. Study findings and constraints: Each response group had just a few patients in TCR analyses.

Points on this clone: Its cognate antigen is unknown.

The protocol was immunoSEQ multiplex PCR, while the TCRdb copy is restricted to in-frame clones and leaves out a portion. Among 75,000 or so clones listed, 84% were seen once. This TCR derives from a person aged 35 to 85 with oral cavity squamous cell carcinoma. Sample: PBMCs, taken before nivolumab (anti-PD-1) treatment.

The chain's CDR3 is CASRSTGVNTEAFF. The CDR3 region has the DNA TGTGCCAGCAGGTCGACCGGGGTAAACACTGAAGCTTTCTTT. The rearrangement links TRBV6-6 to TRBJ1-1; D gene uncertain. Trimming pared 6 bases from V and 2 bases from J, leaving 13 bases between. Germline CDR1 MNHNY, CDR2 SVGAGI (reference sequence). This CDR3 region has 14 residues.